In this sample, the clone carrying this TCR beta chain turned up a few times. This specimen belongs to a study of T-cell reconstitution after alpha-beta-depleted transplantation in children. Unique molecular identifiers tagged the TCRbeta library. TCRdb independently ran MiXCR on the PCR reads; one entry per CDR3 protein. Counted here are around 410,000 distinct CDR3 sequences, roughly a tenth occurring once; the ten biggest clones make up roughly 5%. The CDR3 has 14 residues. Germline V gene sequence: CDR1 SGHTA, CDR2 FQGNSA. The J segment lost 2 bases and the V segment lost 4 bases, leaving 2 bases of the junction unmatched.

The sequence was collected from a human donor who donated a stem cell graft to a child with acute myeloid leukemia. This rearrangement joins TRBV7-2 to TRBJ2-7, with 10 nucleotides matching TRBD1. The sequenced sample was PBMCs from the stem cell graft donor, obtained from the stem cell graft. CDR3 nucleotide sequence: TGTGCCAGCAGCTCGGACAGGGGGGCCTACGAGCAGTACGTC. This translates into CASSSDRGAYEQYV.